This TCR beta chain was identified during a study of cytomegalovirus exposure and HLA in healthy donors. Study-wide results and caveats: In vitro confirmation showed three CMV-associated chains to be CMV antigen specific. HLA allele associations emerged for fewer than 20,000 TCR beta sequences in a later analysis, at 0.05 false discovery rate. Sequencing depth roughly uniform across donors was assumed in presence/absence analyses. Reportedly, TCR beta sequences accurately predicted HLA-A and HLA-B alleles in most subjects.

As for this clone: Its antigen remains unknown.

CDR3 length: 16 residues. With V trimmed by 1 base and J by 5 bases, 7 bases remained unmatched. The germline gives CDR1 SNHLY, CDR2 FYNNEI. PCR primers comprised 60 Vbeta and 13 Jbeta primers. TCRdb's table, derived via immunoSEQ multiplex PCR, lists solely in-frame clones and lacks some. Of just over 150,000 clones in the sample, roughly 84% were seen once. The sample was PBMCs. V and J are TRBV2 and TRBJ2-4, with 8 bases matching TRBD2. The TCR comes from a man aged 18 to 29 in good health and CMV-seronegative. DNA for the CDR3: TGTGCCAGCAGTGAAGAGGGCGGGGGGCCAGAAAACATTCAGTACTTC. This gives the protein CASSEEGGGPENIQYF.